Listed here is a single T cell receptor (beta chain). Its antigen is unidentified. A Clinical Activity Score of at least 3, a NOSPECS grade of at least 4 and a duration under 3 months were recorded in the ophthalmopathy patients. For the diagnoses, clinical symptoms, serum thyroxine and TRAb, thyroid ultrasound and orbital computed tomography were used. Amplified TCR beta CDR3 regions derived from RNA transcripts. The HTBI primer set was used in a first-round RT-PCR of the TCR CDR3. In TCRdb, the multiplex PCR reads were re-called with MiXCR into one record per CDR3 protein. The sample yields a few hundred thousand distinct CDR3 sequences, roughly 19% seen once. This sample is drawn from a study of T cells in Graves' hyperthyroidism and ophthalmopathy. At the level of the study: The authors collected peripheral blood at initial diagnosis, before any treatment.

The germline V gene has CDR1 MDHEN and CDR2 SYDVKM. Trimming took 2 bases from V and 7 from J; bases not matched to a gene: 9. The length of the CDR3 is 16 residues. The study, taken as a whole, reports: In the analysis, a 13 V-J model separated ophthalmopathy from stable hyperthyroidism.

The chain employs TRBV28 and TRBJ1-5, with 9 bases matching TRBD1. This TCR came from a man aged 45-60 years with Graves' ophthalmopathy. The sample was blood. The CDR3 DNA reads as TGTGCCAGCAGTTTAAGTCGACAGGGGGGGAGACAGCCCCAGCATTTT. This encodes CASSLSRQGGRQPQHF. Based on the CDR3 plus reference TRBV28 and TRBJ1-5, the full variable domain is DVKVTQSSRYLVKRTGEKVFLECVQDMDHENMFWYRQDPGLGLRLIYFSYDVKMKEKGDIPEGYSVSREKKERFSLILESASTNQTSMYLCASSLSRQGGRQPQHFGDGTRLSIL.